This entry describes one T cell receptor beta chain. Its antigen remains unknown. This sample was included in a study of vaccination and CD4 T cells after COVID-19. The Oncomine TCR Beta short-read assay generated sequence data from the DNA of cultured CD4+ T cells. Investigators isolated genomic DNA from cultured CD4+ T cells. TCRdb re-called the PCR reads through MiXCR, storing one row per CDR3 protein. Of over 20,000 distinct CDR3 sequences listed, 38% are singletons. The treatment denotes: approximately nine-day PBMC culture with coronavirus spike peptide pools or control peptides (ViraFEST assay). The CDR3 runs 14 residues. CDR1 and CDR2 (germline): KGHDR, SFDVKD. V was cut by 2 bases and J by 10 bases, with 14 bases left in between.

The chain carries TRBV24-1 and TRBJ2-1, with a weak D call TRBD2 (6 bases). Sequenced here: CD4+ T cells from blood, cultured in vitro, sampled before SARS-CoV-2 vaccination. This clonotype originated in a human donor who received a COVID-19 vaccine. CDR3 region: CATSDSQLAREQFF. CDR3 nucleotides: TGTGCCACCAGTGATTCCCAACTAGCTCGCGAGCAGTTCTTC.